This T cell receptor beta chain was identified in a study of blood T cell repertoires in COVID-19. About the study: COVID-19 samples collected from the United States, Italy and Spain covered acute and convalescent phases. The analysed material was cDNA or gDNA that came from T cells, B-cell-depleted T cells, or PBMCs.

The assay was immunoSEQ multiplex PCR, and TCRdb's table has in-frame clones only and misses some. In the table there are fewer than 450,000 clones, about nine tenths of which are singletons. Trimming took off 2 bases at V and 0 bases at J, with 14 bases between the two ends. CDR1 and CDR2 (germline): MNHEY, SMNVEV (reference sequence). This CDR3 region has 17 residues. During active infection, Seattle patients enrolled and were then monitored through disease. The chain recombines TRBV27 with TRBJ2-1; D is unclear. The source material was peripheral blood. The clonotype originates from a woman between 45 and 60 years old with COVID-19, enrolled during active disease. The CDR3 DNA follows: TGTGCCAGCAGTTTAGATCCGGGTTCGAGCTCCTACAATGAGCAGTTCTTC. Translation gives CASSLDPGSSSYNEQFF.